This T cell receptor beta chain stems from a study of blood T cell repertoires in COVID-19. Assay used: immunoSEQ multiplex PCR; TCRdb lists only in-frame clones, some missing. The repertoire holds 250,000 or so clones, with 70% to 90% as singletons. Trimming took 4 bases from V and 6 from J, leaving 30 bases between them. This CDR3 contains 19 residues. Germline CDR1 MNHEY, CDR2 SMNVEV (reference sequence). Sequencing was performed on PBMCs or T cells enriched from blood (not recorded which). The V and J genes are TRBV27 and TRBJ1-1, with D possibly matching TRBD1 (6 bases). The clonotype was recovered from a man aged 45-65 years who had been exposed to COVID-19. CDR3 nucleotide sequence: TGTGCCAGCAGTTCAAATATACAGGGACCGCTCACCATAGACCCTGAAGCTTTCTTT. This codes for CASSSNIQGPLTIDPEAFF.